Listed here is a single TCR beta chain. Researchers amplified the TCR beta CDR3 regions from RNA transcripts. TCR CDR3 regions were first amplified by RT-PCR with HTBI primers. TCRdb fed the multiplex PCR reads into MiXCR, producing one record per CDR3 protein. The sample consists of approximately 870,000 distinct CDR3 sequences, over 35% of them appearing once. This sample was included in a study of T cells in Graves' hyperthyroidism and ophthalmopathy. J lost 0 bases, V lost 4 bases, and 6 bases had no gene match. This CDR3 has 16 amino acids. CDR1 and CDR2 from the germline V gene are DFQATT and SNEGSKA (reference sequence).

Sequencing was carried out using blood. The chain uses TRBV20-1 and TRBJ1-6, with 7 bases identical to TRBD1. This TCR derives from a man aged 18 to 30 with Graves' hyperthyroidism. Here the CDR3 DNA reads TGCAGTGCTATACCACAGGGGACCTCCTATAATTCACCCCTCCACTTT. This encodes CSAIPQGTSYNSPLHF.